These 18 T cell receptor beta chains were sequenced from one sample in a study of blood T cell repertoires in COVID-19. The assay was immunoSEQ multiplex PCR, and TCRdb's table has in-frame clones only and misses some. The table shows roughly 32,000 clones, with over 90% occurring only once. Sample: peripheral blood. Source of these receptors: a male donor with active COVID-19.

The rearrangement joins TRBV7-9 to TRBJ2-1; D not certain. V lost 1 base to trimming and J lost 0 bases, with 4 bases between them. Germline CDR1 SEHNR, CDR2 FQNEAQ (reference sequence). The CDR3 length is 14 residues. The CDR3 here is CASSLGSSYNEQFF. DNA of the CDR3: TGTGCCAGCAGCTTAGGGAGCTCCTACAATGAGCAGTTCTTC.

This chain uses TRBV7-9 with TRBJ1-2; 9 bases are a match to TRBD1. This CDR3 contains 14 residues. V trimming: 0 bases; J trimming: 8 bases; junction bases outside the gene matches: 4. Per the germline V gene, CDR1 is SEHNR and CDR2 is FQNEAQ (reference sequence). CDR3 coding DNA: TGTGCCAGCAGCTTAGCCGGGACAGGGTTCGGCTACACCTTC. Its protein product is CASSLAGTGFGYTF.

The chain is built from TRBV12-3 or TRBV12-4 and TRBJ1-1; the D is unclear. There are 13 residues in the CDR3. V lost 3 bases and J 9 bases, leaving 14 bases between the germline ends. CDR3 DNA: TGTGCCAGCAGTTTCCTCGAGGGAGGGAAAGCTTTCTTT. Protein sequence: CASSFLEGGKAFF.

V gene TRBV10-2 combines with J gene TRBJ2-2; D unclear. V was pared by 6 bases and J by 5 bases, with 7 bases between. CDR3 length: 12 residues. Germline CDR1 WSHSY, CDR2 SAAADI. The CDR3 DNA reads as TGCGCCAGCAGCCGCAGGACCGGGGAGCTGTTTTTT. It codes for CASSRRTGELFF.

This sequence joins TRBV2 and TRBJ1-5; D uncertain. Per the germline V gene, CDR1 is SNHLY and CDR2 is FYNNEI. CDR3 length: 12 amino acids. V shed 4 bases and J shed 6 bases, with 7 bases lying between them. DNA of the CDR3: TGTGCCAGCAGTGGCGGGTTTCAGCCCCAGCATTTT. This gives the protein CASSGGFQPQHF.

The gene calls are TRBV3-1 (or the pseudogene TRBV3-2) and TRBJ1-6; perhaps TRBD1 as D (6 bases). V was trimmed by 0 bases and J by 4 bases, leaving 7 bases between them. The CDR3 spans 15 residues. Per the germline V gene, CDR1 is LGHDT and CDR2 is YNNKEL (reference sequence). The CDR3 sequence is CASSQEGGYNSPLHF. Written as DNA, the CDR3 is TGTGCCAGCAGCCAAGAAGGGGGATATAATTCACCCCTCCACTTT.

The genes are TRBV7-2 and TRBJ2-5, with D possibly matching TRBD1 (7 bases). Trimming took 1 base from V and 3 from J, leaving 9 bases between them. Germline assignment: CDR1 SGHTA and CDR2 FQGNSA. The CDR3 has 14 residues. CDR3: CASSLGRGEETQYF. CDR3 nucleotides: TGTGCCAGCAGCTTAGGCAGGGGGGAAGAGACCCAGTACTTC.

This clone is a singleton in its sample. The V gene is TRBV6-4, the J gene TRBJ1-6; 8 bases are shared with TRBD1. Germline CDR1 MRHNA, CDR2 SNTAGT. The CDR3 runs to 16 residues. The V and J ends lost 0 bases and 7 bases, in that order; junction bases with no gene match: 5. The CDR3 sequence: CASSDSNRGSNSPLHF. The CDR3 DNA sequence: TGTGCCAGCAGTGACTCAAACAGGGGGTCGAATTCACCCCTCCACTTT.

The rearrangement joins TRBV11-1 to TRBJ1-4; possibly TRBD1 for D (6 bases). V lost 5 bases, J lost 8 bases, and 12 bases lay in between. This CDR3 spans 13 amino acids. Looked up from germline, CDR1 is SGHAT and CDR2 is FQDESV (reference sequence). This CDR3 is CASSAGTQEKLFF. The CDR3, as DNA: TGTGCCAGCAGCGCCGGGACACAAGAAAAACTGTTTTTT. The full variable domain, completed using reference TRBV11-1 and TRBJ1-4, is EAEVAQSPRYKITEKSQAVAFWCDPISGHATLYWYRQILGQGPELLVQFQDESVVDDSQLPKDRFSAERLKGVDSTLKIQPAELGDSAMYLCASSAGTQEKLFFGSGTQLSVL.

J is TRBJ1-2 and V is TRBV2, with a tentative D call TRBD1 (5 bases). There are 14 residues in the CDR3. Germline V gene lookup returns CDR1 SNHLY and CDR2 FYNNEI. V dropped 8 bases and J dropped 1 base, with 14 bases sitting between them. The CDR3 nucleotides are TGTGCCAGCGGATTAGACAGAGGTAACTATGGCTACACCTTC. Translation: CASGLDRGNYGYTF.

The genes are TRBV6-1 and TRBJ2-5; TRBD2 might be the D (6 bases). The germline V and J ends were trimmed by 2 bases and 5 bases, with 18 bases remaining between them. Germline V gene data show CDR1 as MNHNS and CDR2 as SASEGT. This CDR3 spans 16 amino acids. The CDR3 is CASSERRRVMTETQYF. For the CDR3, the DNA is TGTGCCAGCAGTGAACGGCGGAGGGTAATGACGGAGACCCAGTACTTC.

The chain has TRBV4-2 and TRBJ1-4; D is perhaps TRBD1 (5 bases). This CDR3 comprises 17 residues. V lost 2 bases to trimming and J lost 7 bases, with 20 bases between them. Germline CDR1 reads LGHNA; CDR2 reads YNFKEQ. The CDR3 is CASSQSKTRGTGEKLFF. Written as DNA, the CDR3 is TGTGCCAGCAGCCAATCCAAGACCCGGGGGACGGGTGAAAAACTGTTTTTT.

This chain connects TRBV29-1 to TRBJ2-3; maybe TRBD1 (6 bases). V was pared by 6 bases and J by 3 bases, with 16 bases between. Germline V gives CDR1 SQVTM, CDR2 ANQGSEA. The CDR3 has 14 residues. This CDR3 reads CSVLGQPTTDTQYF. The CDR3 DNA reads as TGCAGCGTACTCGGACAGCCCACGACAGATACGCAGTATTTT.

The CDR3 DNA sequence: TGCGCCAGCAGCACCGGGCAGGGGCTCCTTGAAAAACTGTTTTTT. Its protein product is CASSTGQGLLEKLFF. The chain joins TRBV10-2 to TRBJ1-4, with D perhaps matching TRBD1 (6 bases). V lost 6 bases and J lost 7, with 18 bases in between. Germline V lookup: CDR1 WSHSY, CDR2 SAAADI. The CDR3 length is 15 residues.

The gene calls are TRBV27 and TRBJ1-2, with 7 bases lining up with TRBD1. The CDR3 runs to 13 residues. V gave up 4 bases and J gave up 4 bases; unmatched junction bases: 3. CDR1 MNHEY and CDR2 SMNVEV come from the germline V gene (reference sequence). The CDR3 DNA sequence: TGTGCCAGCAGTTACAGGGGAGCCTATGGCTACACCTTC. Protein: CASSYRGAYGYTF.

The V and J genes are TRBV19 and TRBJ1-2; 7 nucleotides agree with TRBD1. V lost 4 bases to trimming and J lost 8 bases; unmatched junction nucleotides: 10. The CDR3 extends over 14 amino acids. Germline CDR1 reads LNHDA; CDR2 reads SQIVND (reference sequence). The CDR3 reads CASSTYTGENGYTF. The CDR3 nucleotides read TGTGCCAGTAGTACTTATACAGGGGAGAACGGCTACACCTTC.

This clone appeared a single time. CDR3 DNA: TGTGCCAGCAGCTTGGACGAGACAGGCAATGAGCAGTTCTTC. This gives the protein CASSLDETGNEQFF. J is TRBJ2-1 and V is TRBV5-4; D may be TRBD1 (6 bases). V was trimmed by 0 bases and J by 6 bases, leaving 10 bases between them. The CDR3 sequence is 14 residues long. Germline V gene data show CDR1 as SGHNT and CDR2 as YYREEE (reference sequence).

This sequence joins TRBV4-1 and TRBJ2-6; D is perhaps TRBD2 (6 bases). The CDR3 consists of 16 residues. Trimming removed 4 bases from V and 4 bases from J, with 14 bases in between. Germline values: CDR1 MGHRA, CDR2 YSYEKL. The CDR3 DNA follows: TGCGCCAGCAGCCCCAATGGAGGGATCGGGGCCAACGTCCTGACTTTC. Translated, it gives CASSPNGGIGANVLTF.